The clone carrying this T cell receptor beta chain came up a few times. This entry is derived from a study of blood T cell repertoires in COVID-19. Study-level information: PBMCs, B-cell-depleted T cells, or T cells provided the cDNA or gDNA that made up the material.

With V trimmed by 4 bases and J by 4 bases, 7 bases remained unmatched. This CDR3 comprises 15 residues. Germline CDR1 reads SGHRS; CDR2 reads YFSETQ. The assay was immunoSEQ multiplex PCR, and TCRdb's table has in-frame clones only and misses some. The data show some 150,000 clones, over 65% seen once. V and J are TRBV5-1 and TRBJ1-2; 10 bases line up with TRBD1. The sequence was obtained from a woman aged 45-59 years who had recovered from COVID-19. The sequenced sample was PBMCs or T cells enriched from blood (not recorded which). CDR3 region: CASSARDRGSYGYTF. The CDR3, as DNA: TGCGCCAGCAGCGCCCGGGACAGGGGCTCCTATGGCTACACCTTC.